This is a list of T cell receptor beta chains from one sample in a study of blood T cell repertoires in COVID-19. Clones were read by immunoSEQ multiplex PCR, and TCRdb kept only the in-frame ones, dropping some. The sample lists about 290,000 clones, 80% to 90% occurring once. Sequencing was performed on peripheral blood. These TCRs come from a man aged 35-49 years with acute or convalescent COVID-19. Both conserved end residues are part of each CDR3. A D gene is named only where the DNA matches it firmly.

d_gene	v_gene	j_gene	CDR3aa	CDR3nt
TRBD2	TRBV6-6	TRBJ2-7	CASSTRGGGATYEQYF	TGTGCCAGCAGTACTAGAGGCGGGGGGGCGACCTACGAGCAGTACTTC
TRBD1	TRBV7-2	TRBJ2-7	CASSLAPGTGVEQYF	TGTGCCAGCAGCTTAGCCCCCGGGACAGGGGTCGAGCAGTACTTC
TRBD2	TRBV5-1	TRBJ2-7	CASSRTSGEQYF	TGCGCCAGCAGCCGGACTAGCGGCGAGCAGTACTTC
NA	TRBV5-6	TRBJ1-2	CASAWTADGYTF	TGTGCCAGTGCGTGGACAGCGGATGGCTACACCTTC
NA	TRBV9	TRBJ2-1	CASSAHRVSSYNEQFF	TGTGCCAGCAGCGCTCATCGGGTTAGCTCCTACAATGAGCAGTTCTTC
TRBD1	TRBV9	TRBJ1-1	CASSVGVAGGIDTEAFF	TGTGCCAGCAGCGTAGGGGTGGCAGGGGGTATTGACACTGAAGCTTTCTTT
TRBD1	TRBV20-1	TRBJ1-4	CSASDWTGPTREKLFF	TGCAGTGCTAGTGATTGGACAGGGCCCACGAGGGAAAAACTGTTTTTT
TRBD1	TRBV2	TRBJ2-1	CATSTGPQSNEQFF	TGTGCCACTTCGACAGGGCCACAGAGCAATGAGCAGTTCTTC
TRBD2	TRBV27	TRBJ2-3	CASSPLRGGADTQYF	TGTGCCAGCAGTCCACTACGGGGGGGGGCAGATACGCAGTATTTT
TRBD2	TRBV12-5	TRBJ2-2	CASGLMDGGGAGELFF	TGTGCTAGTGGTTTGATGGACGGCGGGGGGGCCGGGGAGCTGTTTTTT
TRBD1	TRBV9	TRBJ2-1	CASSPSPGQKQFF	TGTGCCAGCAGCCCCTCCCCGGGACAGAAGCAGTTCTTC
TRBD1	TRBV9	TRBJ1-2	CASSAGQGRYGYTF	TGTGCCAGCAGCGCGGGACAGGGACGGTATGGCTACACCTTC
TRBD1	TRBV29-1	TRBJ1-1	CSVSGQGLPEAFF	TGCAGCGTATCCGGACAGGGACTCCCTGAAGCTTTCTTT
NA	TRBV5-1	TRBJ2-3	CASSFSYGSSRDTQYF	TGCGCCAGCAGCTTCTCCTACGGATCGTCGCGGGATACGCAGTATTTT
NA	TRBV6-5	TRBJ1-1	CASRLPGSRNTEAFF	TGTGCCAGCAGATTACCAGGGTCCAGGAACACTGAAGCTTTCTTT